The T cell receptor (beta chain) under discussion was sequenced for a study of blood T cell repertoires in COVID-19. At the level of the study: Sample material is recorded as cDNA or gDNA derived from T cells, B-cell-depleted T cells, or PBMCs.

The ends were cut back, 3 bases at V and 4 bases at J, with 7 bases in the middle. CDR1 DFQATT and CDR2 SNEGSKA come from the germline V gene (reference sequence). The CDR3 length is 11 residues. Original methodology: Reference gene primer amplification in the assay estimated nucleated cell counts. The repertoire was sequenced with immunoSEQ multiplex PCR; TCRdb's copy has only in-frame clones and lacks some. V and J calls and clone size are copied from that table; D and trimming were computed from the DNA. Of more than 30,000 clones in the sample, more than 80% were seen once. The chain recombines TRBV20-1 with TRBJ2-7; a weak D match, TRBD2 (6 bases). The TCR comes from a woman aged 70-85 years with acute or convalescent COVID-19. Specimen: peripheral blood. In DNA, the CDR3 is TGCAGTGCTAGCGGGAGTTACGAGCAGTACTTC. The encoded protein is CSASGSYEQYF.